These 11 T cell receptor beta chains originate from one sample sequenced in a study of cytomegalovirus exposure and HLA in healthy donors. Using immunoSEQ multiplex PCR, the repertoire was profiled, and TCRdb retains in-frame clones only, with some absent. The table shows about 110,000 clones, with approximately 89% occurring only once. The sequencing sample was made of PBMCs. These receptors all stem from a young woman in good health and CMV-seronegative.

The rearrangement joins TRBV19 to TRBJ1-5; D remains ambiguous. CDR1 and CDR2 (germline): LNHDA, SQIVND (reference sequence). V was clipped by 7 bases and J by 2 bases, with 15 bases between them. The CDR3 covers 15 residues. The CDR3 reads CASTQTRGGNQPQHF. The CDR3 DNA sequence: TGTGCCAGTACCCAGACTCGAGGTGGCAATCAGCCCCAGCATTTT.

This clone came up once. V usage is TRBV6-1 and J usage is TRBJ2-7; a weak D match, TRBD2 (6 bases). CDR1 is MNHNS, CDR2 SASEGT, per germline. CDR3 length equals 15 residues. V was trimmed by 5 bases and J by 3 bases, leaving 17 bases between them. CDR3 in DNA: TGTGCCAGCAGTATGAAAGGGGCGGGATACTACGAGCAGTACTTC. Residues: CASSMKGAGYYEQYF.

Written as DNA, the CDR3 is TGTGCCAGCAGACCCGGGACTAGGATCAACGAGCAGTACTTC. This gives the protein CASRPGTRINEQYF. V gene TRBV5-4 combines with J gene TRBJ2-7, with 8 bases matching TRBD2. Trimming took 5 bases from V and 5 from J; bases not matched to a gene: 9. Germline values: CDR1 SGHNT, CDR2 YYREEE (reference sequence). There are 14 residues in the CDR3. The full variable domain, completed using reference TRBV5-4 and TRBJ2-7, is ETGVTQSPTHLIKTRGQQVTLRCSSQSGHNTVSWYQQALGQGPQFIFQYYREEENGRGNFPPRFSGLQFPNYSSELNVNALELDDSALYLCASRPGTRINEQYFGPGTRLTVT.

The CDR3 spells CASSLETGTETEAFF. DNA for the CDR3: TGTGCCAGCAGCTTAGAAACTGGGACAGAAACTGAAGCTTTCTTT. The genes are TRBV7-9 and TRBJ1-1; 7 bases match TRBD1. This CDR3 has 15 residues. V gave up 1 base and J gave up 5 bases; unmatched junction bases: 7. Germline V lookup: CDR1 SEHNR, CDR2 FQNEAQ (reference sequence).

The chain carries TRBV28 and TRBJ2-7; D gene ambiguous. Per germline, CDR1 MDHEN and CDR2 SYDVKM. The CDR3 contains 11 residues. Trimming stripped 6 bases from V and 3 bases from J, with 6 bases between. CDR3 nucleotide sequence: TGTGCCAGCAGAAACAGCTACGAGCAGTACTTC. Protein: CASRNSYEQYF.

This chain connects TRBV5-8 to TRBJ1-2; the match to TRBD1 covers 7 bases. The length of the CDR3 is 14 residues. J was trimmed by 3 bases and V by 6 bases; bases with no gene match: 8. Germline V gene sequence: CDR1 SGHTS, CDR2 YDEGEE. CDR3 nucleotide sequence: TGTGCCAGCAACTCAGGACAGGTTCACTATGGCTACACCTTC. This gives the protein CASNSGQVHYGYTF.

The table lists this clone with many counts. The chain couples TRBV6-4 to TRBJ2-3; TRBD2 matches at 9 bases. Per the germline V gene, CDR1 is MRHNA and CDR2 is SNTAGT. Trimming at V came to 3 bases and at J to 4 bases, leaving 5 bases not matched to a gene. The CDR3 contains 15 residues. In nucleotides, the CDR3 is TGTGCCAGCAGTGAAGCTAGCGGGAAGGCAGATACGCAGTATTTT. This translates into CASSEASGKADTQYF.

The J gene is TRBJ1-2, the V gene TRBV28; D remains ambiguous. Looked up from germline, CDR1 is MDHEN and CDR2 is SYDVKM. The CDR3 consists of 14 residues. Trimming removed 3 bases from V and 2 bases from J, with 10 bases in between. Here the CDR3 DNA reads TGTGCCAGCAGTTTTTCCGGGAGGAACTATGGCTACACCTTC. Translation: CASSFSGRNYGYTF.

The chain has TRBV6-1 and TRBJ2-7; 7 bases map to TRBD1. Germline V lookup: CDR1 MNHNS, CDR2 SASEGT. The CDR3 extends over 15 amino acids. The junction had 9 bases not matched to a gene; V was cut back by 6 bases and J by 1 base. In nucleotides, the CDR3 is TGTGCCAGCAGAGGGACAGAACGCCCATCCTACGAGCAGTACTTC. This translates into CASRGTERPSYEQYF.

V is TRBV7-2 and J is TRBJ1-5, with 8 bases aligning to TRBD1. CDR3 length equals 15 residues. Germline V lookup: CDR1 SGHTA, CDR2 FQGNSA. J gave up 5 bases and V 4 bases, and 7 bases lay outside the gene matches. CDR3 amino acids: CASSSPDRGHQPQHF. In DNA, the CDR3 is TGTGCCAGCAGCTCCCCTGACAGGGGCCATCAGCCCCAGCATTTT.

The DNA of the CDR3 is TGCGCCAGCAGCTTGACGGGATCCAATGAGCAGTTCTTC. Residues: CASSLTGSNEQFF. The J gene is TRBJ2-1, the V gene TRBV5-1; a possible D gene is TRBD2 (5 bases). The CDR3 is made up of 13 amino acids. Looked up from germline, CDR1 is SGHRS and CDR2 is YFSETQ. The V end lost 1 base, the J end lost 6 bases, and 8 bases lay between the germline ends.